This is a list of T cell receptor beta chains from one sample in a study of T-cell reconstitution after alpha-beta-depleted transplantation in children. One entry per CDR3 protein, called by TCRdb with MiXCR from the PCR reads. The sample consists of around 340,000 distinct CDR3 sequences, roughly 13% of them appearing once. Sequenced here: PBMCs, sampled from the stem cell graft. These receptors originate from a human donor who donated a stem cell graft to a child with Fanconi anemia. CDR3s leave out the opening cysteine and the closing phenylalanine or tryptophan.

V: TRBV5-6; CDR3: ASEGTPSGANVLT
V: TRBV7-9; CDR3: ASSLRESFGYEQY
V: TRBV5-1; CDR3: ASSRQGAHNEQF
V: TRBV9; CDR3: ASSVTGSSLSGNTIY
V: TRBV7-9; CDR3: ASSQARSANTGELF
V: TRBV5-8; CDR3: AGDDGVDEAF
V: TRBV6-5; CDR3: ASSYSQVQQETQY
V: TRBV6-1; CDR3: ASTLGWAEAF
V: TRBV10-3; CDR3: AIMVREDLDNSPLH
V: TRBV7-9; CDR3: ASKSGLTDTQY
V: TRBV7-2; CDR3: ASSSGSTRYGYT
V: TRBV7-2; CDR3: ASSLSGGYTHEQY
V: TRBV10-3; CDR3: AIATDPSNQPQH
V: TRBV12-3/TRBV12-4; CDR3: ASSPGTLTQH
V: TRBV18; CDR3: ASSPQDTQY
V: TRBV29-1; CDR3: SSFQGFGYT
V: TRBV10-3; CDR3: AISEHGGEQY
V: TRBV7-2; CDR3: ASSATSGLWEQY
V: TRBV5-5; CDR3: ASSSRGQGAGELF
V: TRBV25-1; CDR3: ASSGSGQGNQPQH
V: TRBV7-7; CDR3: ASSSLGQGTQETQY
V: TRBV11-1; CDR3: ASNFNQEAF
V: TRBV20-1; CDR3: SASERGGTDTQY
V: TRBV4-3; CDR3: ASSQDSRSNGYT
V: TRBV3-1; CDR3: ASSPEILWAGNTIY
V: TRBV11-3; CDR3: ASSLYGQGAPNEQF
V: TRBV7-2; CDR3: ASSVDRRGVLYEQY
V: TRBV7-8; CDR3: ASSSTAKAGAF
V: TRBV4-3; CDR3: ASSQVRDNTGELF
V: TRBV11-2; CDR3: ASGQGLNTEAF
V: TRBV29-1; CDR3: SVAGGNTEAF
V: TRBV18; CDR3: ASSPWGQNTEAF
V: TRBV29-1; CDR3: AVGEVKTDTQY
V: TRBV29-1; CDR3: SVEDGNEQF
V: TRBV12-3/TRBV12-4; CDR3: ASSPWEGGTDTQY
V: TRBV29-1; CDR3: SVAPGTGRETQY
V: TRBV5-1; CDR3: ASSLDSYSNQPQH
V: TRBV5-1; CDR3: ASSLWLAGDTQY
V: TRBV20-1; CDR3: SAPKGSSTEAF
V: TRBV11-2; CDR3: ASSEATGDNYGYT
V: TRBV12-5; CDR3: ASGLGPGTGSSGANVLT
V: TRBV7-9; CDR3: ASSLASRGDTQY
V: TRBV29-1; CDR3: SSGQGANEQF
V: TRBV7-2; CDR3: ASSYLAGADTQY
V: TRBV27; CDR3: ASSLRSNYGYT
V: TRBV7-7; CDR3: ASNQRQWLPEAF
V: TRBV4-3; CDR3: ASSQVNGGGPNEQF
V: TRBV3-1; CDR3: ASSQVVVIAGGIYNEQF
V: TRBV28; CDR3: ATRTGATDTQY
V: TRBV7-2; CDR3: ASSLVEADTQY
V: TRBV29-1; CDR3: SVGDTQETQY